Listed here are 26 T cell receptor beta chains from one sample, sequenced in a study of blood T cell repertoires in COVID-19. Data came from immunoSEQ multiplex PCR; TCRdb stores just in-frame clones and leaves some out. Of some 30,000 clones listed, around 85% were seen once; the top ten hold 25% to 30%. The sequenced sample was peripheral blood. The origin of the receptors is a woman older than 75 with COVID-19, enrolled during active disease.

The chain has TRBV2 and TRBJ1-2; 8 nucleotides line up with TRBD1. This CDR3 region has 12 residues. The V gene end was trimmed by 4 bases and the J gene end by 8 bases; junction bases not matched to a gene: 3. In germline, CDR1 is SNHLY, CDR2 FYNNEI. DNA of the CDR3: TGTGCCAGCAGTGGGACAGGGTACGGCTACACCTTC. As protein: CASSGTGYGYTF. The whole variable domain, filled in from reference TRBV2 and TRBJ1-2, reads EPEVTQTPSHQVTQMGQEVILRCVPISNHLYFYWYRQILGQKVEFLVSFYNNEISEKSEIFDDQFSVERPDGSNFTLKIRSTKLEDSAMYFCASSGTGYGYTFGSGTRLTVV.

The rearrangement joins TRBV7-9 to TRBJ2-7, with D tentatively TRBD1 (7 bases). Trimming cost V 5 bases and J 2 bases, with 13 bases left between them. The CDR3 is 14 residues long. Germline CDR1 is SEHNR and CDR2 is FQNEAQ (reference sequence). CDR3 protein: CASSAPRGAYEQYF. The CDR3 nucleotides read TGTGCCAGCAGCGCCCCCAGGGGGGCCTACGAGCAGTACTTC.

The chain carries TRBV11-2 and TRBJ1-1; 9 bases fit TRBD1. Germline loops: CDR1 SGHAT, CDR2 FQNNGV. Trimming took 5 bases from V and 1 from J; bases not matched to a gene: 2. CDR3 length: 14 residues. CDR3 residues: CASSLTGGNTEAFF. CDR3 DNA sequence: TGTGCCAGCAGCCTGACAGGGGGGAACACTGAAGCTTTCTTT. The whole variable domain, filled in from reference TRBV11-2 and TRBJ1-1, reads EAGVAQSPRYKIIEKRQSVAFWCNPISGHATLYWYQQILGQGPKLLIQFQNNGVVDDSQLPKDRFSAERLKGVDSTLKIQPAKLEDSAVYLCASSLTGGNTEAFFGQGTRLTVV.

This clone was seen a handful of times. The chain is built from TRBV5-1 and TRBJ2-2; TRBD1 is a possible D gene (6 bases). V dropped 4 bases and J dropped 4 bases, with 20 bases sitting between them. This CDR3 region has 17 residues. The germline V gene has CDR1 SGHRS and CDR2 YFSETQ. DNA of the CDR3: TGCGCCAGCAGCCCCCTGGGTGGCACAGGGTCCACCGGGGAGCTGTTTTTT. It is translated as CASSPLGGTGSTGELFF. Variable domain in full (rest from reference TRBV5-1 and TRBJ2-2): KAGVTQTPRYLIKTRGQQVTLSCSPISGHRSVSWYQQTPGQGLQFLFEYFSETQRNKGNFPGRFSGRQFSNSRSEMNVSTLELGDSALYLCASSPLGGTGSTGELFFGEGSRLTVL.

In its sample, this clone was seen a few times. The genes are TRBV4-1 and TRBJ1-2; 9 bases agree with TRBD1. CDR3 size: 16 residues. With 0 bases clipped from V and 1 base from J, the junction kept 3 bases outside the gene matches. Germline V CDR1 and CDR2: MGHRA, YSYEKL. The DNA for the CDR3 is TGCGCCAGCAGCCAAGAAGGGACAGGGCGTAACTATGGCTACACCTTC. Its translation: CASSQEGTGRNYGYTF.

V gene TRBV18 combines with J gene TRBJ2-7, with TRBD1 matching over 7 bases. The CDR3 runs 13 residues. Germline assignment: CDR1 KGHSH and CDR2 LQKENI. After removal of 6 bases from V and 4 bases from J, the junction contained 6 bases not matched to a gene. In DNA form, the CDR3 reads TGTGCCAGCTCGCCTCGACAGGGTTACGAGCAGTACTTC. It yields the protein CASSPRQGYEQYF.

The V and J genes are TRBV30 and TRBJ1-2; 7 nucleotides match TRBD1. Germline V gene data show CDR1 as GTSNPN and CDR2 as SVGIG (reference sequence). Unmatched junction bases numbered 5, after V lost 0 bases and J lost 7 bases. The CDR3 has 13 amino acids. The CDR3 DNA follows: TGTGCCTGGAGTGTAAAGGGGGCGGGTGGCTACACCTTC. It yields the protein CAWSVKGAGGYTF. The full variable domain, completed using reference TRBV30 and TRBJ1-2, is SQTIHQWPATLVQPVGSPLSLECTVEGTSNPNLYWYRQAAGRGLQLLFYSVGIGQISSEVPQNLSASRPQDRQFILSSKKLLLSDSGFYLCAWSVKGAGGYTFGSGTRLTVV.

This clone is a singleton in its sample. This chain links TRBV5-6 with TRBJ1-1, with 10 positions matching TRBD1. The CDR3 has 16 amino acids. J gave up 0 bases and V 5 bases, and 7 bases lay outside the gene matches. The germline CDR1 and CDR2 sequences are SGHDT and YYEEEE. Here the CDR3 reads CASRPRQGALNTEAFF. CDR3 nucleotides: TGTGCCAGCAGGCCTCGACAGGGGGCTCTGAACACTGAAGCTTTCTTT.

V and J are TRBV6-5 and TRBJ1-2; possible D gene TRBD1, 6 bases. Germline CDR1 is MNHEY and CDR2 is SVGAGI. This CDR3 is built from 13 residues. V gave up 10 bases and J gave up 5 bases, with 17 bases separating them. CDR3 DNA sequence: TGTGCCACCCAGCGGGGGGGCAATTATGGCTACACCTTC. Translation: CATQRGGNYGYTF.

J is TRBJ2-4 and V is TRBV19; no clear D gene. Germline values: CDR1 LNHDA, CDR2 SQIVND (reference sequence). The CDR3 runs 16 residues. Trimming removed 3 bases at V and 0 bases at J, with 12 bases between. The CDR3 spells CASSIAKPIAKNIQYF. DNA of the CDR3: TGTGCCAGTAGTATCGCTAAACCTATAGCCAAAAACATTCAGTACTTC.

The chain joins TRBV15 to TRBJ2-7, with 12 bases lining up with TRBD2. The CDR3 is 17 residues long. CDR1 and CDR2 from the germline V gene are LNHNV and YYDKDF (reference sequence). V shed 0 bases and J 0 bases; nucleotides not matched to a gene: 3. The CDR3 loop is CATSRDGTSGLSYEQYF. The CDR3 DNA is TGTGCCACCAGCAGAGACGGGACTAGCGGGCTCTCCTACGAGCAGTACTTC.

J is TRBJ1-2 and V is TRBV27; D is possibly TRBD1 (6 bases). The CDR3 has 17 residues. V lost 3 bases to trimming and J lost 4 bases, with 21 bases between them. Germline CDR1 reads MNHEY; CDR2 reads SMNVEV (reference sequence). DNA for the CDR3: TGTGCCAGCAGTTTTGGATTAGGACAGCAAAACTCCTATGGCTACACCTTC. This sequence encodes CASSFGLGQQNSYGYTF.

The DNA for the CDR3 is TGTGCCAGCAGCTCGGGAAGGGGAGGGACGCAGCCCCAGCATTTT. This encodes CASSSGRGGTQPQHF. The rearrangement joins TRBV13 to TRBJ1-5; tentative D call: TRBD1 (5 bases). Germline V gene lookup returns CDR1 PRHDT and CDR2 FYEKMQ (reference sequence). The V end was cut by 4 bases, the J end by 7 bases, with 17 bases between. This CDR3 region has 15 residues.

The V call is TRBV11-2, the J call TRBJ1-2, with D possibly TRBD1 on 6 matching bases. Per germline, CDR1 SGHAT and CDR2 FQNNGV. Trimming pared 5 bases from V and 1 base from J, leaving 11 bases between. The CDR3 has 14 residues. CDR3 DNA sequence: TGTGCCAGCAGCGGACAGCGGTATAACTATGGCTACACCTTC. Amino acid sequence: CASSGQRYNYGYTF.

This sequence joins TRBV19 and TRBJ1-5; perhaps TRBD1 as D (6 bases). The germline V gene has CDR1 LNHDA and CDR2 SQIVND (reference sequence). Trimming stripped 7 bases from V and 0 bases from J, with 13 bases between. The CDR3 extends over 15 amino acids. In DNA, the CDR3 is TGTGCCAGTATTAAGGACAGTAATAGCAATCAGCCCCAGCATTTT. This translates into CASIKDSNSNQPQHF. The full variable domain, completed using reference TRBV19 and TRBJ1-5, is DGGITQSPKYLFRKEGQNVTLSCEQNLNHDAMYWYRQDPGQGLRLIYYSQIVNDFQKGDIAEGYSVSREKKESFPLTVTSAQKNPTAFYLCASIKDSNSNQPQHFGDGTRLSIL.

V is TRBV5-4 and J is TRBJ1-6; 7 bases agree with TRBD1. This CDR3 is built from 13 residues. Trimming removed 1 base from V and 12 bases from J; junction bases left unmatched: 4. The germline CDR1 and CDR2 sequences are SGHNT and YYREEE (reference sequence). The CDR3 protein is CASSLQGGGPLHF. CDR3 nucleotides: TGTGCCAGCAGCTTGCAGGGGGGTGGACCCCTCCACTTT. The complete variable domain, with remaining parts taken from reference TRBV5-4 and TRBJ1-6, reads ETGVTQSPTHLIKTRGQQVTLRCSSQSGHNTVSWYQQALGQGPQFIFQYYREEENGRGNFPPRFSGLQFPNYSSELNVNALELDDSALYLCASSLQGGGPLHFGNGTRLTVT.

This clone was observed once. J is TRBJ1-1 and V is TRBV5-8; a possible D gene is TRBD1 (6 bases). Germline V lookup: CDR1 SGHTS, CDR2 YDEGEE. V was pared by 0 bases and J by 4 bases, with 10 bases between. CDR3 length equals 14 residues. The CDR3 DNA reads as TGTGCCAGCAGCTTGGGGACCAGGGGCACTGAAGCTTTCTTT. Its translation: CASSLGTRGTEAFF.

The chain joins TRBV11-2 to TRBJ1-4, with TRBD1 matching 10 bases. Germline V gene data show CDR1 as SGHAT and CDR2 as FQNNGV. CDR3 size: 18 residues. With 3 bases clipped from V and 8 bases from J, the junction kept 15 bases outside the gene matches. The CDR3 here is CASSLRSRDRGRREKLFF. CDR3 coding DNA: TGTGCCAGCAGCTTGAGGTCCCGGGACAGGGGCAGGCGGGAAAAACTGTTTTTT.

CDR3: CASSTRQGVQPQHF. The DNA of the CDR3 is TGTGCCAGCAGTACCCGACAGGGGGTTCAGCCCCAGCATTTT. The chain uses TRBV27 and TRBJ1-5; 9 positions match TRBD1. The CDR3 consists of 14 residues. V was pared by 5 bases and J by 6 bases, with 5 bases of the junction left unmatched. CDR1 and CDR2 (germline): MNHEY, SMNVEV (reference sequence).

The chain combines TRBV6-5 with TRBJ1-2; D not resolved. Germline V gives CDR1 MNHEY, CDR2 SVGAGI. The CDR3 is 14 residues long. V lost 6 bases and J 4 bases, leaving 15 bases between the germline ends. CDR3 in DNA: TGTGCCAGCAGACCCAATGATTATAGCTATGGCTACACCTTC. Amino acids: CASRPNDYSYGYTF.

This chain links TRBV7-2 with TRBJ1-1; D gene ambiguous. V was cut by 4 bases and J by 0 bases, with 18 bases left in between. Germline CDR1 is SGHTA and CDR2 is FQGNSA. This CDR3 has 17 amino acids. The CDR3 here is CASSSLISGFMNTEAFF. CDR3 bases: TGTGCCAGCAGCTCATTAATATCCGGGTTTATGAACACTGAAGCTTTCTTT.

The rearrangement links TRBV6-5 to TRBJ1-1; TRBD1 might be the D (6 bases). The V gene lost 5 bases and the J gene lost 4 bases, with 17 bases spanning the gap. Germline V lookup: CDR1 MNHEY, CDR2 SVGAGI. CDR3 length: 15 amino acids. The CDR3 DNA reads TGTGCCAGCAGTCCCTTGGGGGAAGGGGGCACTGAAGCTTTCTTT. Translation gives CASSPLGEGGTEAFF.

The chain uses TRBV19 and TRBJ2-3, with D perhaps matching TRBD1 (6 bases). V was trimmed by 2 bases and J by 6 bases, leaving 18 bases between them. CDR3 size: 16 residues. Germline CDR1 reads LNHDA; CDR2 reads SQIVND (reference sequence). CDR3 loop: CASSIQTTGVWDTQYF. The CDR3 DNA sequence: TGTGCCAGTAGTATACAAACGACAGGTGTTTGGGATACGCAGTATTTT.

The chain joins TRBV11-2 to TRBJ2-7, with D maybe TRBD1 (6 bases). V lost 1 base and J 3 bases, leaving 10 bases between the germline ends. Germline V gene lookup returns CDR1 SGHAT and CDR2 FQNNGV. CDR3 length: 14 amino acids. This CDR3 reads CASSLGGGNYEQYF. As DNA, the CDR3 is TGTGCCAGCAGCTTAGGAGGGGGAAACTACGAGCAGTACTTC.

CDR3 region: CASRDRAYEQYF. CDR3 bases: TGTGCCAGCCGGGACAGGGCCTACGAGCAGTACTTC. V usage is TRBV27 and J usage is TRBJ2-7, with 9 bases that match TRBD1. Germline lookup yields CDR1 MNHEY and CDR2 SMNVEV (reference sequence). The CDR3 is 12 amino acids. Trimming removed 8 bases from V and 2 bases from J; junction bases left unmatched: 1.

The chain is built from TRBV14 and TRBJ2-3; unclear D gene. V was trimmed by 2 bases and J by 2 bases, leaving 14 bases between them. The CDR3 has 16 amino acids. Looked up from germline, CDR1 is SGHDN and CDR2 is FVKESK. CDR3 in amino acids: CASSQQKRLFTDTQYF. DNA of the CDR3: TGTGCCAGCAGCCAACAAAAGCGTCTGTTCACAGATACGCAGTATTTT.